The rows below give T cell receptor beta chains drawn from one sample of a study of blood T cell repertoires in COVID-19. Clones were read by immunoSEQ multiplex PCR, and TCRdb kept only the in-frame ones, dropping some. Among approximately 82,000 clones, around 82% were seen once, and the ten largest hold over 15%. The sample consisted of peripheral blood. The source of these receptors is a woman aged 55-75 years with acute or convalescent COVID-19. Both conserved end residues are part of each CDR3. A D gene is named only where the DNA matches it firmly. Part of the rows lack a size; the others show once, few, many or a class for expanded clones.

J,V,length,D,size,CDR3,DNA
TRBJ1-4,TRBV24-1,17,TRBD1,.,CATSVGGRTGGNEKLFF,TGTGCCACCAGTGTCGGGGGCCGGACAGGGGGTAATGAAAAACTGTTTTTT
TRBJ1-6,TRBV2,11,.,.,CASSELSPLHF,TGTGCCAGCAGTGAACTTTCACCCCTCCACTTT
TRBJ1-2,TRBV11-3,12,TRBD1,.,CASSPQGSGYTF,TGTGCCAGCAGTCCACAGGGGAGCGGCTACACCTTC
TRBJ2-5,TRBV5-1,16,.,.,CASSPALAPAGETQYF,TGCGCCAGCAGCCCCGCACTAGCTCCGGCGGGGGAGACCCAGTACTTC
TRBJ1-6,TRBV7-9,14,.,.,CASSLAGHLSPLHF,TGTGCCAGCAGCTTAGCGGGACACCTTTCACCCCTCCACTTT
TRBJ1-2,TRBV6-2/TRBV6-3,13,TRBD1,once,CASSKTGSYGYTF,TGTGCCAGCAGTAAGACAGGGTCCTATGGCTACACCTTC
TRBJ1-2,TRBV5-1,16,TRBD1,.,CASSLASGQGDYGYTF,TGCGCCAGCAGCTTGGCCTCGGGACAGGGGGACTATGGCTACACCTTC
TRBJ2-3,TRBV6-1,16,.,.,CASSEVYRGNTDTQYF,TGTGCCAGCAGTGAAGTGTACCGCGGTAACACAGATACGCAGTATTTT
TRBJ2-5,TRBV9,16,TRBD2,.,CASSVASGGGQETQYF,TGTGCCAGCAGCGTAGCGAGCGGGGGCGGGCAAGAGACCCAGTACTTC
TRBJ2-1,TRBV29-1,11,.,.,CSVSGRNEQFF,TGCAGCGTTTCAGGGCGGAATGAGCAGTTCTTC
TRBJ1-1,TRBV15,11,.,.,CATRVNTEAFF,TGTGCCACCCGGGTGAACACTGAAGCTTTCTTT
TRBJ2-6,TRBV3-1/TRBV3-2,13,.,.,CASTVKGDGVLTF,TGTGCCAGCACCGTTAAGGGGGACGGCGTCCTGACTTTC
TRBJ1-1,TRBV9,16,.,.,CASSVTPTDLNTEAFF,TGTGCCAGCAGCGTAACCCCGACAGATCTGAACACTGAAGCTTTCTTT
TRBJ2-1,TRBV10-1,14,TRBD1,.,CASSWTGSYNEQFF,TGCGCCAGCAGCTGGACAGGCTCCTACAATGAGCAGTTCTTC
TRBJ1-2,TRBV7-9,13,.,once,CASSLGQSYGYTF,TGTGCCAGCAGCCTCGGACAGTCATATGGCTACACCTTC
TRBJ1-5,TRBV5-1,15,TRBD1,.,CASSAGTGTNQPQHF,TGCGCCAGCAGCGCCGGGACAGGAACAAATCAGCCCCAGCATTTT
TRBJ1-2,TRBV5-1,15,TRBD1,.,CASSLEGQGVRGYTF,TGCGCCAGCAGCTTGGAGGGACAGGGGGTGAGGGGCTACACCTTC